This T cell receptor beta chain was documented in a study of memory CD4+ T cells and cytomegalovirus serostatus. Overall study: Donors were healthy Belgian adults, 9 or 10 CMV seropositive and about 24 seronegative. Findings of the study overall: About two fifths of the roughly 160 known CMV-associated TCRbeta sequences appeared in CD4+ memory. Suggested: most of the CMV-linked TCR signature lies in CD4+ memory cells.

Germline CDR1 and CDR2: SGHDT and YYEEEE. The CDR3 sequence is 18 residues long. J lost 2 bases, V lost 5 bases, and 17 bases had no gene match. Details on this clone: Its antigen is undetermined.

The table came from immunoSEQ multiplex PCR; TCRdb's copy has only in-frame clones and leaves some out. Of some 95,000 clones in the sample, about four fifths are singletons; the top ten hold less than 4.5%. Single viable CD3+CD4+CD8-CD45RO+ cells were sorted as the memory CD4+ T cells. Sequencing input: memory CD4+ T cells from blood. This receptor was identified in an adult in good health and CMV-seropositive. J is TRBJ2-5 and V is TRBV5-6; 8 bases fit TRBD2. The CDR3 loop reads CASSSYGRAEVGQETQYF. The CDR3 DNA reads as TGTGCCAGCAGTTCGTACGGGAGGGCCGAGGTTGGACAAGAGACCCAGTACTTC.